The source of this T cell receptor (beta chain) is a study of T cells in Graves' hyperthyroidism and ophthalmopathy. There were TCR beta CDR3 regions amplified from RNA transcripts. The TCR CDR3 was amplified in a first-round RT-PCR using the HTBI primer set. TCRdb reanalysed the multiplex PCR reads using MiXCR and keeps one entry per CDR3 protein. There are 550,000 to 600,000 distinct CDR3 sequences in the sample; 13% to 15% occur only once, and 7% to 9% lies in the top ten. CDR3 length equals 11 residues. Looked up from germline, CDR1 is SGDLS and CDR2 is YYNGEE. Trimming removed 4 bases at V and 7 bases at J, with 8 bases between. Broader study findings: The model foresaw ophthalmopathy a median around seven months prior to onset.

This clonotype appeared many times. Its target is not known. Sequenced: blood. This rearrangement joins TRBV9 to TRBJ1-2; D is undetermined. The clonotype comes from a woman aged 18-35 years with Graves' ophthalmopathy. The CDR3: CASSIGGGYTF. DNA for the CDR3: TGTGCCAGCAGCATAGGAGGTGGCTACACCTTC. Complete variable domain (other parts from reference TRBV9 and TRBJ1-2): DSGVTQTPKHLITATGQRVTLRCSPRSGDLSVYWYQQSLDQGLQFLIQYYNGEERAKGNILERFSAQQFPDLHSELNLSSLELGDSALYFCASSIGGGYTFGSGTRLTVV.